This T cell receptor beta chain was captured in a study of blood T cell repertoires in COVID-19. Study-wide background: Samples came from the United States, Italy and Spain, spanning acute and convalescent COVID-19. From T cells, B-cell-depleted T cells, or PBMCs came the material, which was cDNA or gDNA.

Only one count was recorded for this clone. Study processing details: Estimation of nucleated cell counts was performed using reference gene primer amplification. The assay was immunoSEQ multiplex PCR, and TCRdb's table has in-frame clones only and misses some. The V and J calls and the clone size are those of that table, but D and trimming were determined from the DNA. The sample consists of 95,000 to 100,000 clones, almost 95% of them appearing once. The specimen was peripheral blood. The receptor's source is a man over 45 with active COVID-19.

The CDR3 reads CASSLGGRERGNEQFF. The CDR3, as DNA: TGTGCCAGCAGCTTAGGTGGCCGGGAGAGGGGCAATGAGCAGTTCTTC. This rearrangement joins TRBV7-7 to TRBJ2-1, with D perhaps TRBD2 (6 bases). Germline V gene sequence: CDR1 SSHAT, CDR2 FNYEAQ (reference sequence). Trimming took off 1 base at V and 6 bases at J, with 16 bases between the two ends. The CDR3 sequence is 16 residues long.